The rows below give T cell receptor beta chains drawn from one sample of a study of T cell responses to AZD1222 COVID-19 vaccine. Assay used: immunoSEQ multiplex PCR; TCRdb lists only in-frame clones, some missing. This sample has over 150,000 clones, with 88% found just once. Sequences were derived from peripheral blood, sampled 28 days after the second AZD1222 dose. The receptors come from an adult who received the AZD1222 COVID-19 vaccine. Both conserved end residues are part of each CDR3. The D gene is left open where the match is weak. Clone size appears in some rows only: once, few, many, or a class for an expanded clone.

j_gene: TRBJ1-3
v_gene: TRBV3-1/TRBV3-2
abundance: NA
d_gene: NA
CDR3nt: TGTGCCAGCAGCCACGGTGGGGAAATCTCTGGAAACACCATATATTTT
CDR3aa: CASSHGGEISGNTIYF

j_gene: TRBJ1-1
v_gene: TRBV2
abundance: NA
d_gene: NA
CDR3nt: TGTGCCCTGGGTGGAGGGAGAACTGAAGCTTTCTTT
CDR3aa: CALGGGRTEAFF

j_gene: TRBJ2-1
v_gene: TRBV5-6
abundance: once
d_gene: NA
CDR3nt: TGTGCCAGCAGCCCAACAGGGCGTGAGCAGTTCTTC
CDR3aa: CASSPTGREQFF

j_gene: TRBJ1-5
v_gene: TRBV6-1
abundance: NA
d_gene: NA
CDR3nt: TGTGCCAGCAGAGGACAGTTATTCGGCAATCAGCCCCAGCATTTT
CDR3aa: CASRGQLFGNQPQHF

j_gene: TRBJ2-1
v_gene: TRBV18
abundance: NA
d_gene: NA
CDR3nt: TGTGCCAGCTCCTCGAGCTCCTACAATGAGCAGTTCTTC
CDR3aa: CASSSSSYNEQFF

j_gene: TRBJ1-1
v_gene: TRBV2
abundance: NA
d_gene: NA
CDR3nt: TGTGCCAGCAGAAGGGGGGGGACTGAAGCTTTCTTT
CDR3aa: CASRRGGTEAFF

j_gene: TRBJ2-3
v_gene: TRBV19
abundance: NA
d_gene: TRBD2
CDR3nt: TGTGCCAGTACTAACGGCCGTATGGGGGGGAACTACACAGATACGCAGTATTTT
CDR3aa: CASTNGRMGGNYTDTQYF

j_gene: TRBJ2-1
v_gene: TRBV5-4
abundance: NA
d_gene: TRBD2
CDR3nt: TGTGCCAGCAGCTTGGGAGCGGGGGGGCGGAGTGAGCAGTTCTTC
CDR3aa: CASSLGAGGRSEQFF

j_gene: TRBJ1-1
v_gene: TRBV18
abundance: NA
d_gene: NA
CDR3nt: TGTGCCAGCTCACCACGATCATCTATTCCCATCTCCGAAGCTTTCTTT
CDR3aa: CASSPRSSIPISEAFF

j_gene: TRBJ1-3
v_gene: TRBV2
abundance: NA
d_gene: NA
CDR3nt: TGTGCCAGCAAGGGTGAGGCCTCTGGAAACACCATATATTTT
CDR3aa: CASKGEASGNTIYF

j_gene: TRBJ2-7
v_gene: TRBV6-2/TRBV6-3
abundance: NA
d_gene: NA
CDR3nt: TGTGCCAGCAGTTACTCGACTAGCTCCTACGAGCAGTACTTC
CDR3aa: CASSYSTSSYEQYF

j_gene: TRBJ2-7
v_gene: TRBV3-1/TRBV3-2
abundance: NA
d_gene: TRBD2
CDR3nt: TGTGCCAGCAGCCCTTACTTCGGCGGGGGGGCCTACGAGCAGTACTTC
CDR3aa: CASSPYFGGGAYEQYF

j_gene: TRBJ2-1
v_gene: TRBV6-5
abundance: few
d_gene: NA
CDR3nt: TGTGCCAGCAGGTACTCTGAAGTAAGGGGCAATGAGCAGTTCTTC
CDR3aa: CASRYSEVRGNEQFF

j_gene: TRBJ1-6
v_gene: TRBV6-5
abundance: NA
d_gene: TRBD1
CDR3nt: TGTGCCAGCACCGCGGACAGGATTAATAATTCACCCCTCCACTTT
CDR3aa: CASTADRINNSPLHF

j_gene: TRBJ2-2
v_gene: TRBV7-2
abundance: NA
d_gene: TRBD1
CDR3nt: TGTGCCAGCAGCCGCCTCACAGGGGACACCGGGGAGCTGTTTTTT
CDR3aa: CASSRLTGDTGELFF

j_gene: TRBJ2-2
v_gene: TRBV10-3
abundance: NA
d_gene: TRBD1
CDR3nt: TGTGCCATCAGCGACAGGGCGAACACCGGGGAGCTGTTTTTT
CDR3aa: CAISDRANTGELFF

j_gene: TRBJ2-3
v_gene: TRBV5-4
abundance: NA
d_gene: TRBD2
CDR3nt: TGTGCCAGCAGCCCCGGACTAGCGGGGAGCACAGATACGCAGTATTTT
CDR3aa: CASSPGLAGSTDTQYF

j_gene: TRBJ2-2
v_gene: TRBV4-3
abundance: NA
d_gene: TRBD2
CDR3nt: TGCGCCAGCAGCCAAGATACTAGCGGGGGGGCCTGGGTCACCGGGGAGCTGTTTTTT
CDR3aa: CASSQDTSGGAWVTGELFF

j_gene: TRBJ2-7
v_gene: TRBV25-1
abundance: NA
d_gene: NA
CDR3nt: TGTGCCAGCCGCGGGACAGCCCGTCCCTACGAGCAGTACTTC
CDR3aa: CASRGTARPYEQYF

j_gene: TRBJ1-1
v_gene: TRBV10-3
abundance: NA
d_gene: NA
CDR3nt: TGTGCCATCAGTGAGTACACCGAAGCTTTCTTT
CDR3aa: CAISEYTEAFF

j_gene: TRBJ1-3
v_gene: TRBV7-9
abundance: NA
d_gene: NA
CDR3nt: TGTGCCAGCAGCTCCTCCCTCGGGGAGCTCGGAAACACCATATATTTT
CDR3aa: CASSSSLGELGNTIYF

j_gene: TRBJ1-1
v_gene: TRBV27
abundance: NA
d_gene: TRBD1
CDR3nt: TGTGCCAGCCGAACCGGGACAGAGAACACTGAAGCTTTCTTT
CDR3aa: CASRTGTENTEAFF

j_gene: TRBJ1-1
v_gene: TRBV27
abundance: few
d_gene: NA
CDR3nt: TGTGCCAGTTCCGACGGGTCGGGGACTGAAGCTTTCTTT
CDR3aa: CASSDGSGTEAFF

j_gene: TRBJ2-1
v_gene: TRBV30
abundance: NA
d_gene: NA
CDR3nt: TGTGCCTGGAGAACTGGACGGGCTGTAAATGAGCAGTTCTTC
CDR3aa: CAWRTGRAVNEQFF

j_gene: TRBJ2-3
v_gene: TRBV2
abundance: NA
d_gene: NA
CDR3nt: TGTGCCAGCAGAATCATACAGGGCACAGATACGCAGTATTTT
CDR3aa: CASRIIQGTDTQYF

j_gene: TRBJ1-1
v_gene: TRBV14
abundance: few
d_gene: NA
CDR3nt: TGTGCCAGCAGCCAATTTTCTGGTGAAGCTTTCTTT
CDR3aa: CASSQFSGEAFF

j_gene: TRBJ2-5
v_gene: TRBV6-5
abundance: NA
d_gene: NA
CDR3nt: TGTGCCAGCAGTTATGAGCGGGCCACTCAAGAGACCCAGTACTTC
CDR3aa: CASSYERATQETQYF

j_gene: TRBJ1-5
v_gene: TRBV6-1
abundance: NA
d_gene: NA
CDR3nt: TGTGCCAGCAGTGAACCAGGAGTACTCAATCAGCCCCAGCATTTT
CDR3aa: CASSEPGVLNQPQHF